Below, 9 T cell receptor beta chains from the same sample are listed, as sequenced in a study of cytomegalovirus exposure and HLA in healthy donors. 60 Vbeta and 13 Jbeta primers were used in PCR. Repertoires were generated with immunoSEQ multiplex PCR, while TCRdb's copy carries only in-frame clones and drops some. This table lists approximately 190,000 clones. The sequencing sample was made of PBMCs. These receptors were collected from a man aged 25 to 40 in good health and CMV-seronegative.

The V gene is TRBV9, the J gene TRBJ1-1; TRBD1 agrees at 8 bases. Trimming cost V 4 bases and J 7 bases; bases outside gene matches: 3. CDR1 and CDR2 (germline): SGDLS, YYNGEE. The CDR3 covers 12 residues. CDR3 nucleotides: TGTGCCAGCAGCAAAGACAGGGGTGAAGCTTTCTTT. This codes for CASSKDRGEAFF.

The V call is TRBV2, the J call TRBJ2-5; 9 positions match TRBD1. CDR1 and CDR2 from the germline V gene are SNHLY and FYNNEI. The J segment lost 3 bases and the V segment lost 3 bases, leaving 5 bases of the junction unmatched. The CDR3 consists of 15 residues. CDR3 nucleotides: TGTGCCAGCAGTGAGCTCACAGGGGGCGAAGAGACCCAGTACTTC. Translating gives CASSELTGGEETQYF.

The CDR3 spells CASSPTGGGDEQYF. The CDR3 DNA is TGTGCCAGCAGTCCGACAGGGGGCGGGGACGAGCAGTACTTC. J is TRBJ2-7 and V is TRBV28, with TRBD1 matching 10 bases. V lost 5 bases, J lost 5 bases, and 6 bases stayed unmatched. The CDR3 is 14 amino acids. Germline CDR1 MDHEN, CDR2 SYDVKM.

The chain recombines TRBV19 with TRBJ2-7, with 9 bases identical to TRBD1. The CDR3 has 15 amino acids. V lost 10 bases, J lost 0 bases, and 10 bases stayed unmatched. Per the germline V gene, CDR1 is LNHDA and CDR2 is SQIVND (reference sequence). DNA for the CDR3: TGTGCCACCTCCTCCGGGACAGGGAGCTCCTACGAGCAGTACTTC. Its translation is CATSSGTGSSYEQYF.

The rearrangement joins TRBV7-2 to TRBJ2-4, with D possibly matching TRBD2 (5 bases). The germline gives CDR1 SGHTA, CDR2 FQGNSA. The CDR3 has 13 amino acids. Trimming left V 1 base short and J 10 bases short, with 11 bases between. The CDR3 spells CASSLVPGSIQYF. The CDR3 bases are TGTGCCAGCAGCTTAGTTCCGGGGAGTATTCAGTACTTC.

V gene TRBV7-8 combines with J gene TRBJ2-7; 8 bases map to TRBD1. In germline, CDR1 is SGHVS, CDR2 FQNEAQ. The CDR3 covers 15 residues. J was trimmed by 0 bases and V by 5 bases; bases with no gene match: 6. CDR3 in DNA: TGTGCCAGCAGCCCGTCCGGACAGGGCTCCTACGAGCAGTACTTC. It codes for CASSPSGQGSYEQYF.

The chain couples TRBV13 to TRBJ2-5; a weak D match, TRBD1 (6 bases). The DNA matches TRBJ2-7 better at its end, which makes the J call doubtful. CDR3 size: 13 residues. Germline V gives CDR1 PRHDT, CDR2 FYEKMQ (reference sequence). Written as DNA, the CDR3 is TGTGCCAGCAGCTTCACAGGGCTCTACGAGCAGTACTTC. This sequence encodes CASSFTGLYEQYF.

This chain connects TRBV6-6 to TRBJ1-2; D is unclear. The CDR3 has 13 amino acids. The V gene lost 2 bases and the J gene lost 7 bases, with 11 bases spanning the gap. Germline V lookup: CDR1 MNHNY, CDR2 SVGAGI (reference sequence). DNA for the CDR3: TGTGCCAGCAGTTACGACCCTGCGGGTGGCTACACCTTC. Protein sequence: CASSYDPAGGYTF.

The chain combines TRBV18 with TRBJ1-3; the D gene is possibly TRBD1 (6 bases). The CDR3 is 16 residues long. V lost 5 bases to trimming and J lost 3 bases, with 17 bases between them. CDR1 KGHSH and CDR2 LQKENI come from the germline V gene. The DNA for the CDR3 is TGTGCCAGCTCAACACTACAGGGAGTAGGTGGAAACACCATATATTTT. As protein: CASSTLQGVGGNTIYF.